This TCR beta chain originates from a study of blood T cell repertoires in COVID-19. Clones were sequenced by immunoSEQ multiplex PCR, and TCRdb holds only the in-frame ones, with some missing. This sample has some 50,000 clones, with around 85% found just once. Sequencing was carried out using peripheral blood. The TCR sequence derives from a middle-aged man with active COVID-19.

The DNA of the CDR3 is TGCGCCAGCCTGTTGGACAACAATGAGCAGTTCTTC. Its protein product is CASLLDNNEQFF. The chain carries TRBV5-1 and TRBJ2-1; D is possibly TRBD1 (5 bases). The CDR3 runs 12 residues. Germline CDR1 reads SGHRS; CDR2 reads YFSETQ. V shed 7 bases and J shed 5 bases, with 10 bases lying between them. Looking up the rest from reference TRBV5-1 and TRBJ2-1 gives the full variable domain: KAGVTQTPRYLIKTRGQQVTLSCSPISGHRSVSWYQQTPGQGLQFLFEYFSETQRNKGNFPGRFSGRQFSNSRSEMNVSTLELGDSALYLCASLLDNNEQFFGPGTRLTVL.